In this sample, the clone carrying this T cell receptor beta chain turned up many times. Trimming cost V 4 bases and J 6 bases, with 10 bases left between them. Germline-derived CDR1 and CDR2 are SEHNR and FQNEAQ (reference sequence). The CDR3 consists of 12 residues. The data stem from a study of T cells in Graves' hyperthyroidism and ophthalmopathy. The CDR3 regions of TCR beta were amplified from RNA transcripts. A first-round RT-PCR of the TCR CDR3 used the HTBI primer set. TCRdb redid the calling of the multiplex PCR reads with MiXCR, one entry per CDR3 protein. The sample has roughly 500,000 distinct CDR3 sequences; roughly 13% are singletons.

Material for sequencing was blood. This clonotype was obtained from a woman in her 30s with Graves' hyperthyroidism that later progressed to Graves' ophthalmopathy. This chain uses TRBV7-9 with TRBJ2-7; maybe TRBD1 (5 bases). The CDR3 region has the DNA TGTGCCAGCAGCTCATCAGGGTTCGAGCAGTACTTC. Translated: CASSSSGFEQYF.